This T cell receptor beta chain was captured in a study of blood T cells in healthy people across ages. V dropped 0 bases and J dropped 7 bases, with 15 bases sitting between them. This CDR3 comprises 14 residues. Germline V gene data show CDR1 as DFQATT and CDR2 as SNEGSKA (reference sequence). The use of a sample-barcoded 5' primer and a J-beta primer mix characterized a second PCR of about 7 to 12 cycles. TCRdb fed the 5' RACE reads into MiXCR, producing one record per CDR3 protein. Among 1,800,000 or so distinct CDR3 sequences listed, around 40% were seen once. The chain uses TRBV20-1 and TRBJ1-2; D remains unclear. Sequenced sample: blood. The sequence came from a human donor in good health. The CDR3 loop is CSARDPQLYSGYTF. CDR3 DNA: TGCAGTGCTAGAGATCCACAGCTGTACTCTGGCTACACCTTC.